This TCR beta chain was retrieved from a study of blood T cell repertoires in COVID-19. Data came from immunoSEQ multiplex PCR; TCRdb stores just in-frame clones and leaves some out. The sample contains 130,000 or so clones, roughly 90% of which appear only once. The sequenced sample was peripheral blood. The sequence was obtained from an older man with active COVID-19.

The CDR3 DNA follows: TGTGCCAGCAGCTTAATGGGACAGAAGTATGGCTACACCTTC. Its translation: CASSLMGQKYGYTF. This chain uses TRBV7-9 with TRBJ1-2; TRBD1 matches 7 bases. CDR3 length equals 14 residues. V shed 2 bases, J shed 5 bases, and the junction held 5 bases outside the gene matches. From germline, CDR1 is SEHNR and CDR2 FQNEAQ (reference sequence).